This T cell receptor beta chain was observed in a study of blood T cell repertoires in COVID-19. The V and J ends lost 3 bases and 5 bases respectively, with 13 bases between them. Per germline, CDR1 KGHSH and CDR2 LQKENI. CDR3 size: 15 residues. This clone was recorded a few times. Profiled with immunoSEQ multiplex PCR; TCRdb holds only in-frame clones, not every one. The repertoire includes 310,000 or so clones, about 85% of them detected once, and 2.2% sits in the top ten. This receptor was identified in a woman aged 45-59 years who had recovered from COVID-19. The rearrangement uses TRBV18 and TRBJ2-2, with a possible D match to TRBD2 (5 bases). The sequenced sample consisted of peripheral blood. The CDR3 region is CASSPKSGRTGELFF. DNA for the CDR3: TGTGCCAGCTCACCGAAATCGGGAAGAACCGGGGAGCTGTTTTTT. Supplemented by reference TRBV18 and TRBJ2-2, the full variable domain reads NAGVMQNPRHLVRRRGQEARLRCSPMKGHSHVYWYRQLPEEGLKFMVYLQKENIIDESGMPKERFSAEFPKEGPSILRIQQVVRGDSAAYFCASSPKSGRTGELFFGEGSRLTVL.